This TCR beta chain came from a study of blood T cell repertoires in COVID-19. Study-level information: Sites across the United States, Italy and Spain contributed samples from acute and convalescent COVID-19. The analysed material was cDNA or gDNA that came from T cells, B-cell-depleted T cells, or PBMCs.

The method was immunoSEQ multiplex PCR; TCRdb's version includes in-frame clones alone and lacks a portion of them. In the table there are about 89,000 clones, about 80% of which are singletons. Trimming pared 2 bases from V and 9 bases from J, leaving 10 bases between. This CDR3 region has 12 residues. The chain couples TRBV12-3 or TRBV12-4 to TRBJ1-2; D unresolved. The sequencing input was peripheral blood. The sequence was collected from a man between 65 and 85 years old with acute or convalescent COVID-19. CDR3 bases: TGTGCCAGCAGTTTAAGTGAGAGGAGCTACACCTTC. This sequence encodes CASSLSERSYTF.